Presented here are 23 T cell receptor beta chains from one specimen sequenced in a study of OX40 agonist ivuxolimab in advanced cancers. Clones were sequenced by immunoSEQ multiplex PCR, and TCRdb holds only the in-frame ones, with some missing. In the table there are some 51,000 clones, over 85% of which are singletons. The sample consisted of CD4+ or CD8+ T cells sorted from blood, taken in a trial of the OX40 agonist ivuxolimab. The receptors were gathered from an adult with an advanced solid tumor such as melanoma, head and neck, liver or kidney cancer.

The rearrangement joins TRBV6-6 to TRBJ2-1, with 10 positions matching TRBD1. V was pared by 6 bases and J by 6 bases, with 8 bases of the junction left unmatched. Germline CDR1 MNHNY, CDR2 SVGAGI (reference sequence). CDR3 length: 15 residues. CDR3 coding DNA: TGTGCCAGCAGCTCGGGGACAGGGGCCCTCAATGAGCAGTTCTTC. It specifies CASSSGTGALNEQFF.

V is TRBV5-8 and J is TRBJ1-1; D remains unclear. V was clipped by 3 bases and J by 1 base, with 13 bases between them. There are 15 residues in the CDR3. CDR1 is SGHTS, CDR2 YDEGEE, per germline. The CDR3 here is CASSSPRVGNTEAFF. CDR3 sequence (DNA): TGTGCCAGCAGCTCGCCGAGGGTGGGGAACACTGAAGCTTTCTTT.

By share of the sample, this clone is medium-sized. The V and J genes are TRBV7-2 and TRBJ2-5, with 8 bases lining up with TRBD2. The J segment lost 5 bases and the V segment lost 4 bases, leaving 9 bases of the junction unmatched. The CDR3 runs 15 residues. Looked up from germline, CDR1 is SGHTA and CDR2 is FQGNSA. The CDR3 region has the DNA TGTGCCAGCAGCTCCACGGGGGGGCGAAGTGAGACCCAGTACTTC. It codes for CASSSTGGRSETQYF. The entire variable domain, with the rest obtained from reference TRBV7-2 and TRBJ2-5, is as follows: GAGVSQSPSNKVTEKGKDVELRCDPISGHTALYWYRQSLGQGLEFLIYFQGNSAPDKSGLPSDRFSAERTGGSVSTLTIQRTQQEDSAVYLCASSSTGGRSETQYFGPGTRLLVL.

The chain carries TRBV15 and TRBJ2-1; a weak D match, TRBD1 (6 bases). With 0 bases removed from V and 8 bases from J, the gap between germline ends came to 17 bases. The length of the CDR3 is 16 residues. Germline loops: CDR1 LNHNV, CDR2 YYDKDF (reference sequence). The CDR3 loop is CATSRDQENRVDEQFF. The CDR3 nucleotides read TGTGCCACCAGCAGAGATCAGGAGAACAGGGTCGATGAGCAGTTCTTC. Together with reference TRBV15 and TRBJ2-1, the CDR3 gives the full variable domain: DAMVIQNPRYQVTQFGKPVTLSCSQTLNHNVMYWYQQKSSQAPKLLFHYYDKDFNNEADTPDNFQSRRPNTSFCFLDIRSPGLGDTAMYLCATSRDQENRVDEQFFGPGTRLTVL.

The sample holds one count of this clone. The chain joins TRBV9 to TRBJ2-2; D is possibly TRBD2 (7 bases). This CDR3 region has 15 residues. The V end lost 4 bases, the J end lost 4 bases, and 14 bases lay between the germline ends. CDR1 SGDLS and CDR2 YYNGEE come from the germline V gene. This CDR3 reads CASSLGGGPTGELFF. The CDR3 coding sequence is TGTGCCAGCAGCCTGGGGGGGGGCCCCACCGGGGAGCTGTTTTTT. Filled out from reference TRBV9 and TRBJ2-2, the complete variable domain reads DSGVTQTPKHLITATGQRVTLRCSPRSGDLSVYWYQQSLDQGLQFLIQYYNGEERAKGNILERFSAQQFPDLHSELNLSSLELGDSALYFCASSLGGGPTGELFFGEGSRLTVL.

The rearrangement links TRBV9 to TRBJ1-1; D is unresolved. V shed 4 bases and J shed 1 base, with 8 bases lying between them. Looked up from germline, CDR1 is SGDLS and CDR2 is YYNGEE. This CDR3 is built from 13 residues. CDR3 bases: TGTGCCAGCAGCTTTTACACGAACACTGAAGCTTTCTTT. Residues: CASSFYTNTEAFF.

This clone appeared a single time. The identical CDR3 is also encoded by other nucleotide sequences in the sample. The chain employs TRBV5-1 and TRBJ2-7, with 9 bases aligning to TRBD1. After removal of 0 bases from V and 2 bases from J, the junction contained 0 bases not matched to a gene. This CDR3 has 14 residues. Germline values: CDR1 SGHRS, CDR2 YFSETQ. CDR3 sequence (DNA): TGCGCCAGCAGCTTGGGACAGGGGGCCTACGAGCAGTACTTC. Encoded protein: CASSLGQGAYEQYF.

The genes are TRBV20-1 and TRBJ2-3; the D call may be TRBD1 or TRBD2 (5 bases each). Germline V gene lookup returns CDR1 DFQATT and CDR2 SNEGSKA (reference sequence). CDR3 size: 11 residues. Here the CDR3 DNA reads TGCAGAGGGGACAGCACAGATACGCAGTATTTT. This translates into CRGDSTDTQYF.

The chain uses TRBV7-6 and TRBJ1-1, with a tentative D call TRBD1 (6 bases). The CDR3 contains 16 residues. Germline V CDR1 and CDR2: SGHVS, FNYEAQ. V lost 1 base to trimming and J lost 1 base, with 13 bases between them. This CDR3 reads CASSLDLGQRNTEAFF. CDR3 in DNA: TGTGCCAGCAGCTTAGATTTAGGACAGAGGAACACTGAAGCTTTCTTT.

This rearrangement joins TRBV27 to TRBJ1-3, with a tentative D call TRBD1 (5 bases). The CDR3 covers 15 residues. Germline V gene lookup returns CDR1 MNHEY and CDR2 SMNVEV (reference sequence). V was shortened by 5 bases and J by 4 bases, with 15 bases between the two germline ends. CDR3 amino acids: CASSPAGGGGNTIYF. The CDR3 DNA reads TGTGCCAGCAGTCCCGCCGGGGGTGGCGGAAACACCATATATTTT.

The V call is TRBV6-1, the J call TRBJ1-2, with a tentative D call TRBD1 (5 bases). Germline lookup yields CDR1 MNHNS and CDR2 SASEGT. The CDR3 totals 14 residues. V gave up 4 bases and J gave up 4 bases, with 13 bases separating them. CDR3 DNA sequence: TGTGCCAGCAGTGGGTACAGGACCCTCTATGGCTACACCTTC. Its translation: CASSGYRTLYGYTF.

The J gene is TRBJ1-1, the V gene TRBV5-6; 7 bases match TRBD1. Germline V gene data show CDR1 as SGHDT and CDR2 as YYEEEE. The CDR3 loop spans 14 amino acids. V trimming: 4 bases; J trimming: 0 bases; junction bases outside the gene matches: 3. The CDR3 DNA follows: TGTGCCAGCAGCCGGAGGGGGCTGAACACTGAAGCTTTCTTT. Protein: CASSRRGLNTEAFF.

J is TRBJ1-1 and V is TRBV6-4, with unresolved D. The ends were cut back, 2 bases at V and 6 bases at J, with 13 bases in the middle. The CDR3 is made up of 14 amino acids. The germline gives CDR1 MRHNA, CDR2 SNTAGT. CDR3 sequence (DNA): TGTGCCAGCAGTGACGCCCCCGGCCAACCTGAAGCTTTCTTT. Translated, it gives CASSDAPGQPEAFF.

This chain joins TRBV4-1 and TRBJ1-5; D perhaps matches TRBD1 (5 bases). V lost 4 bases to trimming and J lost 4 bases, with 11 bases between them. The CDR3 extends over 14 amino acids. Germline loops: CDR1 MGHRA, CDR2 YSYEKL. The CDR3 nucleotides read TGCGCCAGCAGCCTTGGTCGGGGGAATCAGCCCCAGCATTTT. It is translated as CASSLGRGNQPQHF.

The chain links TRBV29-1 to TRBJ1-1; D remains ambiguous. The V gene's germline CDR1 is SQVTM and CDR2 ANQGSEA. The CDR3 is 12 amino acids. V was shortened by 4 bases and J by 2 bases, with 8 bases between the two germline ends. In DNA form, the CDR3 reads TGCAGCGTTGGGACGGGTAACACTGAAGCTTTCTTT. Its translation: CSVGTGNTEAFF.

The chain has TRBV4-2 and TRBJ2-7; D gene uncertain. With 0 bases removed from V and 5 bases from J, the gap between germline ends came to 14 bases. This CDR3 contains 15 residues. From germline, CDR1 is LGHNA and CDR2 YNFKEQ. Here the CDR3 reads CASSQEMGTLNEQYF. The CDR3, as DNA: TGTGCCAGCAGCCAAGAAATGGGTACTCTAAACGAGCAGTACTTC.

This clone was recorded a few times. The V call is TRBV7-9, the J call TRBJ1-4, with D unclear. Germline CDR1 and CDR2: SEHNR and FQNEAQ (reference sequence). Trimming shortened V by 11 bases and J by 8 bases, and 12 bases separated the two germline ends. The CDR3 loop spans 11 amino acids. DNA for the CDR3: TGTGCCGCTACCGGAGAAGAAAAACTGTTTTTT. Protein sequence: CAATGEEKLFF.

The chain has TRBV4-1 and TRBJ1-5; no firm D call. V was trimmed by 0 bases and J by 4 bases, leaving 4 bases between them. In germline, CDR1 is MGHRA, CDR2 YSYEKL. This CDR3 contains 13 residues. The CDR3 DNA reads as TGCGCCAGCAGCCAAGATAGGAATCAGCCCCAGCATTTT. This encodes CASSQDRNQPQHF.

This rearrangement joins TRBV27 to TRBJ1-6, with D perhaps TRBD1 (6 bases). The CDR3 is 15 amino acids. The germline V and J ends were trimmed by 6 bases and 14 bases, with 23 bases remaining between them. Germline V gives CDR1 MNHEY, CDR2 SMNVEV (reference sequence). CDR3 sequence: CASRSLQGIIPSLHF. Here the CDR3 DNA reads TGTGCCAGCAGGTCACTACAGGGAATCATCCCATCCCTCCACTTT.

CDR3 nucleotide sequence: TGTGCCACCTGCCCGGACTTGGGCAATGAGCAGTTCTTC. Its protein product is CATCPDLGNEQFF. This chain connects TRBV15 to TRBJ2-1, with a weak D call TRBD2 (5 bases). The CDR3 is 13 amino acids. The germline gives CDR1 LNHNV, CDR2 YYDKDF (reference sequence). Trimming shortened V by 8 bases and J by 6 bases, and 14 bases separated the two germline ends.

The gene calls are TRBV29-1 and TRBJ2-5; D perhaps matches TRBD1 (6 bases). Trimming removed 6 bases from V and 3 bases from J, with 20 bases in between. The CDR3 sequence is 15 residues long. The germline V gene encodes CDR1 SQVTM and CDR2 ANQGSEA. The CDR3, as DNA: TGCAGCGTCGCCAGGGGTCTGGGGGCCAAAGAGACCCAGTACTTC. Residues: CSVARGLGAKETQYF.

The CDR3 DNA reads TGTGCCAGCAGCTCCGGGGGGGGTTCAACTGAAGCTTTCTTT. It specifies CASSSGGGSTEAFF. J is TRBJ1-1 and V is TRBV9; maybe TRBD1 (5 bases). The length of the CDR3 is 14 residues. Per the germline V gene, CDR1 is SGDLS and CDR2 is YYNGEE. The V end lost 4 bases, the J end lost 5 bases, and 15 bases lay between the germline ends.

The J gene is TRBJ1-6, the V gene TRBV30, with unresolved D. This CDR3 has 15 residues. V lost 2 bases, J lost 4 bases, and 12 bases lay in between. CDR1 and CDR2 from the germline V gene are GTSNPN and SVGIG (reference sequence). The CDR3 nucleotides read TGTGCCTGGAGTCCCCCTCGGGATTATAATTCACCCCTCCACTTT. This gives the protein CAWSPPRDYNSPLHF.